This T cell receptor beta chain was sequenced for a study of human T cells and chemical hapten exposure. Turning to the study itself: TCR yield per sample varied, mainly due to pooled library volumes.

The study used a library that attached unique molecular identifiers to individual cDNA molecules. The authors' processing: The median was roughly 100,000 TCRs per sample, ranging about 20,000 to 690,600. Each CDR3 protein is one row after TCRdb ran MiXCR on the RACE reads. TCRdb assigned the V and J calls; the authors' analysis was not used. The sample has over 35,000 distinct CDR3 sequences; about 3.7% are singletons. The J segment lost 2 bases and the V segment lost 6 bases, leaving 4 bases of the junction unmatched. From germline, CDR1 is DFQATT and CDR2 SNEGSKA (reference sequence). The CDR3 sequence is 14 residues long. Many counts were recorded for this clonotype. As to time point: healthy volunteer bleed at 6 weeks. Total RNA was extracted from unfractionated whole blood.

This rearrangement joins TRBV20-1 to TRBJ2-3, with TRBD2 matching over 11 bases. The specimen sequenced was whole blood. The receptor was isolated from a human donor in good health. Some clones in this sample may be carry-over from other donors' samples. The CDR3 DNA sequence: TGCAGTGCCCGACTAGCGGGGAACACAGATACGCAGTATTTT. Its translation: CSARLAGNTDTQYF.